The entry below gives a single TCR beta chain sequence along with its context. The source of the sample is a study of blood T cell repertoires in COVID-19. Study context: Sites in the United States, Italy and Spain provided acute and convalescent COVID-19 samples. The cDNA or gDNA used as material had been derived from T cells, B-cell-depleted T cells, or PBMCs.

The assay was immunoSEQ multiplex PCR, and TCRdb's table has in-frame clones only and misses some. The table has fewer than 350,000 clones, approximately 90% seen once; the top ten hold approximately 7.5%. Germline V CDR1 and CDR2: SGDLS, YYNGEE. V lost 3 bases and J 5 bases, leaving 14 bases between the germline ends. The CDR3 contains 15 residues. It was during active infection that Seattle patients were enrolled and then longitudinally followed. This TCR came from a woman aged 25 to 39 with COVID-19, enrolled during active disease. The specimen sequenced was peripheral blood. The V gene is TRBV9, the J gene TRBJ1-4; D unclear. The DNA for the CDR3 is TGTGCCAGCAGCGCTAGCCCGAAGCCGAATGAAAAACTGTTTTTT. It encodes CASSASPKPNEKLFF.